These T cell receptor beta chains were read from a single sample in a study of cytomegalovirus exposure and HLA in healthy donors. TCRdb's table, derived via immunoSEQ multiplex PCR, lists solely in-frame clones and lacks some. Of 100,000 to 150,000 clones listed, around 77% are singletons. The material sequenced was PBMCs. The source is a woman aged 40 to 50 in good health and CMV-seropositive. The CDR3 runs from the conserved cysteine through the conserved F or W. D genes are given only for firm matches. Size is stated for part of the rows, as once, few or many counts, or as a class when the clone is expanded.

CDR3,DNA,J,D,size,V
CASSQDGGQPSYEQYF,TGTGCCAGCAGCCAAGATGGGGGACAGCCCTCCTACGAGCAGTACTTC,TRBJ2-7,TRBD1,-,TRBV4-2
CASSVASSGIQETQYF,TGTGCCAGCAGCGTAGCGTCTAGCGGGATCCAAGAGACCCAGTACTTC,TRBJ2-5,TRBD2,-,TRBV9
CASSLAGAGGFYNEQFF,TGCGCCAGCAGCTTGGCGGGGGCAGGGGGATTCTACAATGAGCAGTTCTTC,TRBJ2-1,-,-,TRBV5-1
CASSYWQQETQYF,TGTGCCAGCAGTTACTGGCAGCAAGAGACCCAGTACTTC,TRBJ2-5,-,-,TRBV6-5
CASSQYSGSRTDTQYF,TGTGCCAGCAGCCAATATAGCGGGAGCCGCACAGATACGCAGTATTTT,TRBJ2-3,TRBD2,-,TRBV4-2
CASSGRLNEQYF,TGTGCCAGCAGCGGGAGGTTAAACGAGCAGTACTTC,TRBJ2-7,TRBD2,-,TRBV28
CASSSSTASYEQYF,TGTGCCAGTAGTTCTAGCACAGCGAGCTACGAGCAGTACTTC,TRBJ2-7,-,once,TRBV19
CASSLAGGIGTGELFF,TGCGCCAGCAGCTTAGCGGGAGGGATAGGCACCGGGGAGCTGTTTTTT,TRBJ2-2,TRBD2,-,TRBV5-1
CASSITGTSGSYNEQFF,TGTGCCAGCAGCATCACCGGGACTAGCGGGTCCTACAATGAGCAGTTCTTC,TRBJ2-1,TRBD2,once,TRBV5-8
CASSLSGTRTDTQYF,TGCGCCAGCAGCTTGAGCGGTACACGGACAGATACGCAGTATTTT,TRBJ2-3,-,-,TRBV5-1
CASSAPGLQPQHF,TGCGCCAGCAGTGCCCCAGGCCTGCAGCCCCAGCATTTT,TRBJ1-5,-,-,TRBV10-2
CASSTGLAVTDTQYF,TGTGCCAGTAGTACCGGACTAGCAGTCACAGATACGCAGTATTTT,TRBJ2-3,TRBD2,-,TRBV19
CATNWEGSIEAFF,TGTGCCACAAACTGGGAGGGCAGTATCGAAGCTTTCTTT,TRBJ1-1,-,-,TRBV19
CASSTRQPEAFF,TGTGCCAGTAGTACCCGACAGCCTGAAGCTTTCTTT,TRBJ1-1,-,-,TRBV19
CAWSVGLATSTDTQYF,TGTGCCTGGAGTGTAGGACTAGCGACTAGCACAGATACGCAGTATTTT,TRBJ2-3,TRBD2,-,TRBV30
CASSQTAASGSSYEQYF,TGCGCCAGCAGCCAAACGGCAGCCTCGGGGAGCTCCTACGAGCAGTACTTC,TRBJ2-7,-,-,TRBV4-1
CASSLNAGVQDTQYF,TGTGCCAGCAGCTTAAATGCAGGGGTTCAAGATACGCAGTATTTT,TRBJ2-3,-,-,TRBV7-3
CASSPRATWILRPEAFF,TGTGCCAGCAGTCCGCGGGCAACGTGGATTCTACGGCCTGAAGCTTTCTTT,TRBJ1-1,-,-,TRBV28
CASSQDASEERTQHF,TGCGCCAGCAGCCAAGATGCCTCCGAGGAGAGGACCCAGCATTTT,TRBJ1-5,-,-,TRBV4-1
CASSLDSTNTGELFF,TGCGCCAGCAGCTTGGACTCCACCAACACCGGGGAGCTGTTTTTT,TRBJ2-2,-,-,TRBV5-1
CASSLAGTGRHEQYF,TGTGCCAGCAGCTTAGCCGGGACAGGGCGCCACGAGCAGTACTTC,TRBJ2-7,TRBD1,-,TRBV7-2
CASSEAGSSGNTIYF,TGTGCCAGCAGTGAAGCGGGGAGCTCTGGAAACACCATATATTTT,TRBJ1-3,-,-,TRBV6-1
CASRDGTGVFYEQYF,TGTGCCAGCAGGGATGGGACAGGGGTTTTCTACGAGCAGTACTTC,TRBJ2-7,TRBD1,-,TRBV6-5
CASSETQGYEKLFF,TGTGCCAGCAGTGAAACGCAGGGGTATGAAAAACTGTTTTTT,TRBJ1-4,-,-,TRBV6-1
CASSGPDRGYEQYF,TGTGCCAGCAGTGGTCCGGACAGGGGCTACGAGCAGTACTTC,TRBJ2-7,TRBD1,-,TRBV25-1
CASRETRDSINQPQHF,TGTGCCAGCAGGGAGACCCGGGACAGCATCAATCAGCCCCAGCATTTT,TRBJ1-5,TRBD1,many,TRBV28
CASSSGQGRGGANVLTF,TGTGCCAGCAGCTCCGGACAGGGGCGAGGGGGGGCCAACGTCCTGACTTTC,TRBJ2-6,TRBD1,few,TRBV7-3
CASSLSDRTYGYTF,TGTGCCAGCAGTTTATCGGACAGGACCTATGGCTACACCTTC,TRBJ1-2,TRBD1,-,TRBV27
CASSYTSTGPYEQYF,TGTGCCAGCAGTTACACTTCGACAGGCCCCTACGAGCAGTACTTC,TRBJ2-7,-,-,TRBV6-6
CSVRVIAGVGEQFF,TGCAGCGTTCGGGTAATAGCGGGAGTTGGTGAGCAGTTCTTC,TRBJ2-1,TRBD2,-,TRBV29-1